A single sample gave rise to the 28 T cell receptor beta chains below, sequenced in a study of T cell repertoires in ileal Crohn's disease. Measured with immunoSEQ multiplex PCR; TCRdb has only the in-frame clones, and not every one. The sample has over 15,000 clones; about three quarters are singletons. This sample's time point: neoterminal ileum biopsy at postoperative endoscopy, about 6 months after surgery. Sequencing was performed on ileal tissue. These receptor sequences come from an adult with Crohn's disease.

A few counts support this clone. The chain links TRBV5-1 to TRBJ2-2; a possible D gene is TRBD1 (6 bases). CDR1 is SGHRS, CDR2 YFSETQ, per germline. Trimming removed 6 bases at V and 3 bases at J, with 15 bases between. This CDR3 has 15 amino acids. The CDR3 nucleotides read TGCGCCAGCAAGACAGGCCCTTTAGACACCGGGGAGCTGTTTTTT. It specifies CASKTGPLDTGELFF.

The rearrangement links TRBV29-1 to TRBJ2-7, with 9 bases that match TRBD1. The CDR3 is 15 amino acids. Germline-derived CDR1 and CDR2 are SQVTM and ANQGSEA. V gave up 3 bases and J gave up 4 bases; unmatched junction bases: 10. CDR3 sequence: CSVEFPGQGEYEQYF. In nucleotides, the CDR3 is TGCAGCGTTGAGTTCCCGGGACAGGGAGAGTACGAGCAGTACTTC.

J is TRBJ1-2 and V is TRBV19; the match to TRBD1 covers 8 bases. This CDR3 contains 14 residues. Germline CDR1 reads LNHDA; CDR2 reads SQIVND (reference sequence). V lost 7 bases and J lost 8; bases outside the gene matches: 12. CDR3 DNA sequence: TGTGCCAGTACCCCCCCGGACAGGGTAGGAGGCTACACCTTC. The encoded protein is CASTPPDRVGGYTF.

This clone is a singleton in its sample. J is TRBJ2-1 and V is TRBV7-9; the match to TRBD2 covers 10 bases. The CDR3 has 16 residues. The V gene's germline CDR1 is SEHNR and CDR2 FQNEAQ (reference sequence). V lost 5 bases and J lost 4; bases outside the gene matches: 8. Written as DNA, the CDR3 is TGTGCCAGCAGCCCTACCCTAGCGGGGGTTTACAATGAGCAGTTCTTC. Residues: CASSPTLAGVYNEQFF.

The CDR3 nucleotides read TGTGCCAGCAGTGAGTTGGGCCTCAATCAGCCCCAGCATTTT. Protein product: CASSELGLNQPQHF. The chain combines TRBV6-5 with TRBJ1-5; D not resolved. V was pared by 5 bases and J by 3 bases, with 11 bases between. Germline CDR1 is MNHEY and CDR2 is SVGAGI. The CDR3 totals 14 residues.

This clone is classed as medium-sized. The V gene is TRBV12-5, the J gene TRBJ1-1, with 9 nucleotides matching TRBD1. From germline, CDR1 is LGHNT and CDR2 FRNRAP. This CDR3 comprises 16 residues. The trim removed 0 bases at V and 7 bases at J, leaving 9 bases unmatched. CDR3 loop: CASGLVQGTGRVEAFF. CDR3 nucleotides: TGTGCTAGTGGTTTGGTACAGGGGACAGGGAGAGTTGAAGCTTTCTTT.

This chain links TRBV27 with TRBJ2-6; the D gene is possibly TRBD1 (5 bases). The V end lost 7 bases, the J end lost 4 bases, and 20 bases lay between the germline ends. CDR3 length equals 17 residues. The germline CDR1 and CDR2 sequences are MNHEY and SMNVEV (reference sequence). The DNA of the CDR3 is TGTGCCAGCAAAACTCGGCAGGGATCGTACGGGGCCAACGTCCTGACTTTC. Translating gives CASKTRQGSYGANVLTF.

The V and J genes are TRBV25-1 and TRBJ1-6; a weak D match, TRBD1 (5 bases). The CDR3 has 13 amino acids. V was trimmed by 4 bases and J by 14 bases, leaving 15 bases between them. The V gene's germline CDR1 is MGHDK and CDR2 SYGVNS. CDR3 coding DNA: TGTGCCAGCAGTGCCACAGGCTCGGGTTCCCTCCACTTT. Translation: CASSATGSGSLHF.

In this sample, this clone turned up once. The chain employs TRBV5-1 and TRBJ1-5; 8 nucleotides match TRBD1. The trim removed 1 base at V and 6 bases at J, leaving 6 bases unmatched. CDR1 and CDR2 from the germline V gene are SGHRS and YFSETQ. This CDR3 contains 15 residues. In DNA, the CDR3 is TGCGCCAGCAGCTTGTCGGGACAGGTATTTCAGCCCCAGCATTTT. Its translation: CASSLSGQVFQPQHF. Supplemented by reference TRBV5-1 and TRBJ1-5, the full variable domain reads KAGVTQTPRYLIKTRGQQVTLSCSPISGHRSVSWYQQTPGQGLQFLFEYFSETQRNKGNFPGRFSGRQFSNSRSEMNVSTLELGDSALYLCASSLSGQVFQPQHFGDGTRLSIL.

This clone was counted a few times. This chain connects TRBV4-1 to TRBJ1-1; D is possibly TRBD1 (6 bases). The V end lost 0 bases, the J end lost 5 bases, and 22 bases lay between the germline ends. CDR3 length equals 18 residues. Germline V lookup: CDR1 MGHRA, CDR2 YSYEKL. The CDR3 loop is CASSQDSRDMGVRTEAFF. The CDR3 bases are TGCGCCAGCAGCCAAGATTCCCGGGACATGGGTGTGAGGACTGAAGCTTTCTTT.

This clone is classed as medium-sized. The CDR3 protein is CASSPLRGLYGYTF. CDR3 DNA: TGTGCCAGCTCACCACTGAGGGGGCTCTATGGCTACACCTTC. The chain links TRBV18 to TRBJ1-2, with 7 positions matching TRBD1. The CDR3 contains 14 residues. J lost 4 bases, V lost 1 base, and 3 bases had no gene match. Germline CDR1 reads KGHSH; CDR2 reads LQKENI.

The V gene is TRBV10-3, the J gene TRBJ2-7, with unresolved D. V was trimmed by 2 bases and J by 7 bases, leaving 9 bases between them. Germline CDR1 and CDR2: ENHRY and SYGVKD. CDR3 length: 12 residues. The CDR3 coding sequence is TGTGCCATCAGTGAGGGTGGGCTGGAGCAGTACTTC. It yields the protein CAISEGGLEQYF.

The CDR3 coding sequence is TGTGCCAGCAGCGTAGGGCTCCAAGAGACCCAGTACTTC. As protein: CASSVGLQETQYF. The rearrangement joins TRBV9 to TRBJ2-5; D is uncertain. The CDR3 is 13 residues long. V gave up 0 bases and J gave up 1 base, with 4 bases separating them. Germline V gene sequence: CDR1 SGDLS, CDR2 YYNGEE.

The V call is TRBV5-1, the J call TRBJ2-2, with D possibly being TRBD2 (6 bases). Per the germline V gene, CDR1 is SGHRS and CDR2 is YFSETQ. The CDR3 extends over 13 amino acids. The V gene lost 5 bases and the J gene lost 4 bases, with 9 bases spanning the gap. The CDR3, as DNA: TGCGCCAGCAGGCGGGAAGGCACCGGGGAGCTGTTTTTT. Its protein product is CASRREGTGELFF.

The rearrangement uses TRBV2 and TRBJ2-5; D may be TRBD1 (5 bases). V lost 8 bases, J lost 5 bases, and 15 bases lay in between. CDR1 and CDR2 (germline): SNHLY, FYNNEI. CDR3 length equals 13 residues. Here the CDR3 DNA reads TGTGCCAGCGTCCCCGAGCAGGGTGAGACCCAGTACTTC. Encoded protein: CASVPEQGETQYF. Supplemented by reference TRBV2 and TRBJ2-5, the full variable domain reads EPEVTQTPSHQVTQMGQEVILRCVPISNHLYFYWYRQILGQKVEFLVSFYNNEISEKSEIFDDQFSVERPDGSNFTLKIRSTKLEDSAMYFCASVPEQGETQYFGPGTRLLVL.

The V call is TRBV25-1, the J call TRBJ2-1, with a possible D match to TRBD2 (6 bases). Germline CDR1 and CDR2: MGHDK and SYGVNS. Trimming pared 8 bases from V and 9 bases from J, leaving 14 bases between. The CDR3 has 12 residues. CDR3 nucleotides: TGTGCCAGCCTGGGGGGAGGCGTTGAGCAGTTCTTC. Its translation is CASLGGGVEQFF. Full variable domain (remainder filled in from reference TRBV25-1 and TRBJ2-1): EADIYQTPRYLVIGTGKKITLECSQTMGHDKMYWYQQDPGMELHLIHYSYGVNSTEKGDLSSESTVSRIRTEHFPLTLESARPSHTSQYLCASLGGGVEQFFGPGTRLTVL.

This chain uses TRBV6-1 with TRBJ2-7, with 11 positions matching TRBD2. The ends lost 1 base at V and 2 bases at J; junction bases unmatched: 1. The CDR3 is 15 residues long. Germline lookup yields CDR1 MNHNS and CDR2 SASEGT. In DNA form, the CDR3 reads TGTGCCAGCAGTGAAGAACTAGCGGGGGCCTACGAGCAGTACTTC. Residues: CASSEELAGAYEQYF.

V gene TRBV10-1 combines with J gene TRBJ1-3; D call uncertain. This CDR3 is built from 14 residues. Between the trimmed V and J ends, which lost 7 bases and 2 bases, there was a span of 12 bases. CDR1 is WNHNN and CDR2 is SYGVQD in the germline V gene (reference sequence). The CDR3 sequence: CASTPGGTGNTIYF. DNA for the CDR3: TGCGCCAGCACCCCCGGAGGGACTGGAAACACCATATATTTT.

The chain has TRBV5-1 and TRBJ2-3; 8 positions agree with TRBD2. The CDR3 contains 14 residues. V lost 2 bases to trimming and J lost 6 bases; unmatched junction nucleotides: 5. CDR1 is SGHRS and CDR2 is YFSETQ in the germline V gene. The CDR3 region is CASSFAGGDDTQYF. CDR3 in DNA: TGCGCCAGCAGCTTCGCGGGAGGTGACGATACGCAGTATTTT.

This clone has only a few counts. V usage is TRBV19 and J usage is TRBJ2-7, with TRBD1 matching 8 bases. Per the germline V gene, CDR1 is LNHDA and CDR2 is SQIVND (reference sequence). The ends lost 1 base at V and 5 bases at J; junction bases unmatched: 7. CDR3 size: 15 residues. CDR3 in DNA: TGTGCCAGTAGTATAGCCCAGGACAGGGTTCACGAGCAGTACTTC. This sequence encodes CASSIAQDRVHEQYF.

This clone is classed as medium-sized. The chain has TRBV4-1 and TRBJ1-3, with D maybe TRBD1 (6 bases). The CDR3 is 16 residues long. With 3 bases removed from V and 5 bases from J, the gap between germline ends came to 17 bases. CDR1 is MGHRA, CDR2 YSYEKL, per germline. The CDR3: CASSHVNRDTRNTIYF. In DNA form, the CDR3 reads TGCGCCAGCAGCCATGTGAATCGGGACACGAGAAACACCATATATTTT.

V gene TRBV7-9 combines with J gene TRBJ2-5; 9 nucleotides agree with TRBD1. Gene TRBJ2-7 matches the end of the DNA better, so the J call may be wrong. Looked up from germline, CDR1 is SEHNR and CDR2 is FQNEAQ (reference sequence). CDR3 length equals 14 residues. For the CDR3, the DNA is TGTGCCAGCAGCACAACAGGGGGCTACTACGAGCAGTACTTC. This codes for CASSTTGGYYEQYF.

The chain carries TRBV13 and TRBJ2-5; 12 positions match TRBD2. CDR3 length: 15 residues. The germline gives CDR1 PRHDT, CDR2 FYEKMQ (reference sequence). Trimming took 2 bases from V and 5 from J; bases not matched to a gene: 3. The CDR3 coding sequence is TGTGCCAGCAGCTTACTAGCGGGGGGGCTCGAGACCCAGTACTTC. Translating gives CASSLLAGGLETQYF.

This clone was detected a few times. This chain links TRBV4-1 with TRBJ1-5, with TRBD1 matching 8 bases. Looked up from germline, CDR1 is MGHRA and CDR2 is YSYEKL. The CDR3 covers 16 residues. The trim removed 0 bases at V and 9 bases at J, leaving 10 bases unmatched. The CDR3 DNA sequence: TGCGCCAGCAGCCAAGATTCGCGACAGGGGATGTGGCCCCAGCATTTT. As protein: CASSQDSRQGMWPQHF.

The rearrangement uses TRBV7-6 and TRBJ1-2, with 8 bases matching TRBD1. Germline trimming cut 5 bases from V and 10 bases from J; bases unmatched to any gene: 12. Germline CDR1 SGHVS, CDR2 FNYEAQ. CDR3 length: 14 amino acids. CDR3 in amino acids: CASSQTSTGGYYTF. The CDR3 nucleotides read TGTGCCAGCAGCCAGACCAGTACAGGGGGGTACTACACCTTC.

The chain uses TRBV5-1 and TRBJ1-2; D is possibly TRBD1 (5 bases). The CDR3 covers 17 residues. V was clipped by 1 base and J by 7 bases, with 23 bases between them. Germline CDR1 is SGHRS and CDR2 is YFSETQ. As DNA, the CDR3 is TGCGCCAGCAGCTTGACCTGGGGCCGCACGACCGATTCTGGCTACACCTTC. Its protein product is CASSLTWGRTTDSGYTF.

This clone has only one observation. The chain uses TRBV10-2 and TRBJ2-7, with 9 bases that match TRBD2. From germline, CDR1 is WSHSY and CDR2 SAAADI. The CDR3 spans 15 residues. Trimming cost V 1 base and J 2 bases; bases outside gene matches: 3. For the CDR3, the DNA is TGCGCCAGCAGTGAGTTGGCTAGCGGGGCCTACGAGCAGTACTTC. Translated, it gives CASSELASGAYEQYF.

The J gene is TRBJ1-2, the V gene TRBV5-4; D is perhaps TRBD1 (5 bases). V lost 2 bases, J lost 8 bases, and 10 bases lay in between. Germline CDR1 is SGHNT and CDR2 is YYREEE (reference sequence). The CDR3 spans 12 residues. CDR3 in DNA: TGTGCCAGCAGCTTTAGCGGGGGGGGCTACACCTTC. Its translation: CASSFSGGGYTF.